These 18 T cell receptor beta chains came from one sample sequenced in a study of tumor-infiltrating lymphocytes in primary liver carcinoma. Joint extraction of RNA and DNA used roughly 19-31 mg of bulk tissue that was unsorted. The researchers produced TCR beta cDNA from around 0.5 ug total RNA with a constant-region primer. Slightly modified ARM-PCR served as the procedure for the TCR beta libraries. These libraries came from three rounds of nested multiplex PCR. The first two PCR rounds, nine to ten cycles each, used TRBV1-TRBV30 forward primers and a C-beta reverse primer. TCRdb redid the calling of the multiplex PCR reads with MiXCR, one entry per CDR3 protein. The sample consists of 100,000 to 150,000 distinct CDR3 sequences, 60% to 80% of them appearing once. What was sequenced was liver tumor tissue from sampling region 3. Sample subset: tumor region T3, left-lateral pole. The receptors were gathered from a woman between 55 and 75 years old with primary liver carcinoma and hepatitis B virus infection.

Notes on this clonotype: Germline is not matched at one junction end, which may reflect a read error. The chain uses TRBV11-2 and TRBJ1-6; D is unclear. In germline, CDR1 is SGHAT, CDR2 FQNNGV. The CDR3 consists of 15 residues. CDR3: CASSHLAEGNSSLHF. DNA of the CDR3: TGTGCAAGCAGCCACTTAGCGGAGGGTAATTCATCCCTCCACTTT.

V is TRBV7-3 and J is TRBJ2-1; 9 bases map to TRBD2. Per the germline V gene, CDR1 is SGHTA and CDR2 is FQGTGA. The CDR3 length is 13 residues. J lost 9 bases, V lost 4 bases, and 4 bases had no gene match. DNA for the CDR3: TGTGCCAGCAGCTACCATAGCGGGAGTGAGCAGTTCTTC. Amino acids: CASSYHSGSEQFF.

Remarks on this clonotype: At one of its ends the junction is not consistent with the germline gene, which may arise from a read error. The J gene is TRBJ2-2, the V gene TRBV29-1; the D gene is possibly TRBD2 (5 bases). The CDR3 contains 13 residues. In germline, CDR1 is SQVTM, CDR2 ANQGSEA. The DNA of the CDR3 is TGCAGCGTTGAAGTGGCCAGCACCGGGGAGTTGTTTTTT. It translates to CSVEVASTGELFF.

This clonotype qualifies as medium-sized. The chain employs TRBV11-3 and TRBJ2-7; TRBD2 aligns across 15 bases. V lost 4 bases to trimming and J lost 7 bases; unmatched junction nucleotides: 5. CDR1 SGHNT and CDR2 YENEEA come from the germline V gene. The CDR3 runs to 15 residues. CDR3 sequence reads: CASSSGTSGRKEQYF. The CDR3 DNA follows: TGTGCCAGCAGCTCCGGGACTAGCGGGAGGAAAGAGCAGTACTTC.

The V and J genes are TRBV29-1 and TRBJ2-3; D remains ambiguous. V was trimmed by 4 bases and J by 6 bases, leaving 11 bases between them. Germline CDR1 SQVTM, CDR2 ANQGSEA. The CDR3 contains 12 residues. The CDR3 region has the DNA TGCAGCGTTGCGTTTGGCGCGGATACGCAGTATTTT. It encodes CSVAFGADTQYF.

V and J are TRBV6-1 and TRBJ2-2, with no clear D. V lost 11 bases to trimming and J lost 3 bases, with 10 bases between them. The CDR3 has 12 residues. In germline, CDR1 is MNHNS, CDR2 SASEGT. CDR3 DNA: TGTGCCTGTTCTAGGCACACCGGGGAGCTGTTTTTT. Translated: CACSRHTGELFF.

The table lists this clonotype with a count of one. This clone may be a read error of a much larger clone one base away. V gene TRBV6-5 combines with J gene TRBJ2-7; the D gene is possibly TRBD2 (6 bases). Germline-derived CDR1 and CDR2 are MNHEY and SVGAGI. Trimming pared 0 bases from V and 6 bases from J, leaving 18 bases between. There are 16 residues in the CDR3. The CDR3 DNA follows: TGTGCCAGCAGTTACTCCCTATTCGGGAGTGGGTGCGAGCAGTACTTC. Amino acid sequence: CASSYSLFGSGCEQYF.

In the case of this clonotype: A junction boundary mismatches the germline segment, possibly from a read error. The V gene is TRBV11-3, the J gene TRBJ1-1; D is unresolved. The CDR3 extends over 14 amino acids. Germline V gives CDR1 SGHNT, CDR2 YENEEA. The CDR3: CVSSQDGLNTEALF. The DNA of the CDR3 is TGTGTTAGCAGCCAGGACGGCTTGAACACTGAAGCTCTCTTT.

Note on this clonotype: Sequence at one end of the junction differs from germline and may be a read error. This chain uses TRBV11-2 with TRBJ2-1; 8 bases are a match to TRBD2. Germline V gives CDR1 SGHAT, CDR2 FQNNGV. This CDR3 region has 15 residues. In nucleotides, the CDR3 is TGTGCTAGCAGCTTGAGACTAGCGATGGGCAATGAGGAGTTCTTC. As protein: CASSLRLAMGNEEFF.

A remark on this clonotype: This clone may be a read error of a much larger clone one base away. DNA of the CDR3: TGTGCCAGCATCACAGGTTACTATGGCTACACCTTC. Amino acid sequence: CASITGYYGYTF. The chain recombines TRBV28 with TRBJ1-2; tentatively, D is TRBD1 (5 bases). The V gene's germline CDR1 is MDHEN and CDR2 SYDVKM. The CDR3 covers 12 residues. V was cut by 7 bases and J by 3 bases, with 9 bases left in between.

In regard to this clonotype: The CDR3 end shows no conserved phenylalanine or tryptophan, and so a read error is likely. This chain connects TRBV24-1 to TRBJ2-2, with TRBD2 matching 7 bases. Trimming at V came to 2 bases and at J to 6 bases, leaving 8 bases not matched to a gene. Per germline, CDR1 KGHDR and CDR2 SFDVKD. CDR3 length equals 16 residues. The CDR3: CATSDSGLLKPGELFI. The CDR3 DNA reads TGTGCCACCAGTGATTCGGGACTACTAAAACCCGGGGAGCTGTTTATT.

Of note for this clonotype: Germline and junction disagree at one end, which may indicate a read error. CDR3 DNA: TGTGCCAGCAGCCAAGGGACTAGTTCCTACAATGACCAGTTCTTC. It translates to CASSQGTSSYNDQFF. The chain recombines TRBV14 with TRBJ2-1; 7 positions match TRBD2. This CDR3 region has 15 residues. From germline, CDR1 is SGHDN and CDR2 FVKESK. Drawing the rest from reference TRBV14 and TRBJ2-1, the complete variable domain is EAGVTQFPSHSVIEKGQTVTLRCDPISGHDNLYWYRRVMGKEIKFLLHFVKESKQDESGMPNNRFLAERTGGTYSTLKVQPAELEDSGVYFCASSQGTSSYNDQFFGPGTRLTVL.

V usage is TRBV16 and J usage is TRBJ2-7; D might be TRBD1 or TRBD2, each matching 5 bases. Germline V gene data show CDR1 as KGHSY and CDR2 as FQNENV. This CDR3 comprises 16 residues. With 2 bases removed from V and 4 bases from J, the gap between germline ends came to 18 bases. CDR3 DNA sequence: TGTGCCAGCAGCCAAGTCAGGGACGGCCTACCTTACGAGCAGTACTTC. Translation: CASSQVRDGLPYEQYF.

This chain links TRBV24-1 with TRBJ2-5; D call uncertain. Trimming cost V 8 bases and J 3 bases, with 3 bases left between them. The CDR3 length is 10 residues. The germline CDR1 and CDR2 sequences are KGHDR and SFDVKD. In DNA form, the CDR3 reads TGTGCCACCACTGAAGAGACCCAGTACTTC. Translated, it gives CATTEETQYF.

Of note for this clonotype: A much larger clone lies one base from this, so it may be a read error. Given the absence of the conserved phenylalanine or tryptophan at the CDR3 end, a read error is likely. V is TRBV28 and J is TRBJ1-1; D is unclear. Germline V gene sequence: CDR1 MDHEN, CDR2 SYDVKM. Between the trimmed V and J ends, which lost 10 bases and 1 base, there was a span of 10 bases. The CDR3 has 12 amino acids. CDR3 bases: TGTGCCACCGGGAACGGGAACACTGAAGCTTTCTCT. Translated: CATGNGNTEAFS.

To note about this clonotype: This may be a read error, as it is one base from a much larger clone. This chain links TRBV5-6 with TRBJ1-4; perhaps TRBD1 as D (6 bases). The germline CDR1 and CDR2 sequences are SGHDT and YYEEEE. This CDR3 has 15 residues. Between the trimmed V and J ends, which lost 4 bases and 8 bases, there was a span of 18 bases. The CDR3 bases are TGTGCCAGCAGCCCGGGGGGCAGGGGAAGCGAAAAACTGTTTTTT. Translating it yields CASSPGGRGSEKLFF. The entire variable domain, with the rest obtained from reference TRBV5-6 and TRBJ1-4, is as follows: DAGVTQSPTHLIKTRGQQVTLRCSPKSGHDTVSWYQQALGQGPQFIFQYYEEEERQRGNFPDRFSGHQFPNYSSELNVNALLLGDSALYLCASSPGGRGSEKLFFGSGTQLSVL.

This clonotype occurred a few times. The V call is TRBV20-1, the J call TRBJ2-1; D call uncertain. The CDR3 has 14 residues. Trimming shortened V by 4 bases and J by 5 bases, and 15 bases separated the two germline ends. Per the germline V gene, CDR1 is DFQATT and CDR2 is SNEGSKA (reference sequence). CDR3 loop: CSATQQNGNNEQFF. The CDR3 DNA follows: TGCAGTGCTACCCAGCAGAACGGAAACAATGAGCAGTTCTTC.

Worth noting for this clonotype: At one boundary the junction diverges from the germline segment, which might be a read error. This chain links TRBV30 with TRBJ1-3, with D possibly TRBD1 on 6 matching bases. The CDR3 extends over 14 amino acids. CDR1 and CDR2 (germline): GTSNPN, SVGIG (reference sequence). The CDR3 spells CAWSSGAGGNTLYF. The DNA for the CDR3 is TGTGCCTGGAGTTCGGGGGCGGGCGGAAACACCTTATATTTT.